This T cell receptor (beta chain) was recorded in a study of vaccination effects on CD4 cells after COVID-19 (dated by TCRdb to the early 2020s). At the level of the whole study: Across the study, the median time from the second dose to post-vaccine sampling was 72 days (range 14 to 241). In both COVID-19 convalescent patients and infection-naive vaccine recipients, the study compared SARS-CoV-2 spike-specific CD4+ TCR repertoires from before mRNA vaccination with those from after it. The full study included around nine COVID-19 convalescent patients and a few SARS-CoV-2-naive healthy vaccine recipients. Cultures from other donors in the study were sequenced using the Oncomine TCR Beta short-read assay on an Illumina iSeq 100. General study outcomes and caveats: Among healthy vaccine recipients, nearly all vaccine-induced clones were SARS-CoV-2 mono-reactive, and just 1 of 255 was cross-reactive with common cold coronaviruses. The study was limited by a small number of convalescent patients and lacked early post-infection timepoints. Clones induced by infection and clones induced by vaccination both contracted markedly at late timepoints after vaccination, which fits with T cell responses waning over time.

To identify antigen-specific CD4+ T cell clonotypes by their expansion, the ViraFEST assay first stimulated PBMC with viral peptide pools and then applied TCR sequencing. After around eleven days of culture, CD4+ T cells were isolated with the EasySep CD4+ T cell isolation kit. Participants received two doses of either the BNT162b2 or the mRNA-1273 mRNA SARS-CoV-2 vaccine. Negative nucleocapsid antibody results before and after vaccination confirmed that the healthy vaccine recipients had no prior SARS-CoV-2 infection. A few million PBMC per well were cultured with roughly 10 ug/ml peptides in IMDM containing roughly 5% human AB serum, approximately 9.9 IU/ml IL-2 and gentamicin. Half of the culture medium was replaced with fresh IL-2-containing medium on days 3 and 7. Unless otherwise noted, each peptide stimulation condition was cultured in triplicate wells. Using Ficoll-Paque Plus gradient centrifugation, PBMC were separated from whole blood and then either used fresh or cryopreserved at -140C. The overlapping peptide pools covered the spike proteins of SARS-CoV-2 and of the common cold coronaviruses HCoV-NL63, HCoV-OC43 and HCoV-229E. The QIAamp micro DNA kit was used to extract genomic DNA from the cultured CD4+ T cells.

Libraries were made using the immunoSEQ multiplex PCR assay. TCR beta CDR3 sequencing was performed on DNA from the cultured, isolated CD4+ T cells. The authors processed their data as follows. Non-productive TCR sequences were discarded, and reads were trimmed to the CDR3 region, with only CDR3s of 7 or more amino acids retained. Antigen-specific clonotypes were identified with the MANAFEST web app by comparing expansion in peptide wells against reference cultures. To count as positive, a clone had to show expansion at FDR<0.05 compared with the reference and with all other wells, an odds ratio above 5, and a frequency above 0.1% in two replicate wells. A clonotype was defined as cross-reactive if the clonotype was significantly expanded both in SARS-CoV-2 spike wells and in at least one common cold coronavirus spike condition. CDR3 similarity was assessed by Levenshtein distance using the stringdist R package, and unrooted trees were constructed with ape in R 3.6.1. The table comes from immuneACCESS by way of TCRdb, which keeps in-frame sequences with V and J called. Part of the clones is missing from these tables; in studies checked, under half for an unresolved V gene and the rest for unknown reasons. For V, J and clone size, that table is used; D and trimming come from the DNA. Counted in this sample were about 16,000 clones; roughly 68% of them appeared once. The leading ten clones occupy 9% of the sample.

Looking up the germline V gene yields CDR1 LGHNT and CDR2 FRNRAP. V is shortened by 0 bases, J by 0 bases, and the region joining them spans 14 bases. Spanning cysteine to phenylalanine, the CDR3 consists of 17 amino acids. Of all the DNA, just the CDR3 is kept, 51 bases in frame from base 1. For this clone: Its specific antigen is unknown. Within one base of it there is no much larger clone, and no base qualities were kept.

The specimen comprised CD4+ T cells from PBMCs cultured with SARS-CoV-2 spike peptides, sampled after COVID-19 vaccination. The cell subset or site label on this specimen signifies: SARS-CoV-2 spike overlapping peptide pool stimulation. The clonotype was recovered from a human donor who received a COVID-19 vaccine. The rearranged chain carries TRBV12-5 and TRBJ1-1; 6 matching bases give a weak D call of TRBD1. The CDR3 loop reads CASGLVQGKRMNTEAFF. The DNA is TGTGCTAGTGGTTTGGTACAGGGAAAGAGGATGAACACTGAAGCTTTCTTT.